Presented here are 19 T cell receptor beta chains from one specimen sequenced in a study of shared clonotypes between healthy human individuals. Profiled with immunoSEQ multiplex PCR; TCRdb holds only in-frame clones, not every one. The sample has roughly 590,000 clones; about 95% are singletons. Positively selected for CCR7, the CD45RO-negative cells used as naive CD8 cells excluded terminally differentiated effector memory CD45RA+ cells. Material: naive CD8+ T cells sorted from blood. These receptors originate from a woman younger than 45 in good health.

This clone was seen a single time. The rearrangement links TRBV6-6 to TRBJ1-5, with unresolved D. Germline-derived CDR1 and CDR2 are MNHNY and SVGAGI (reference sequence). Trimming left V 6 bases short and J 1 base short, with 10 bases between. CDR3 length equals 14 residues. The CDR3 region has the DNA TGTGCCAGCAGCCCAAGAGTGAGCAATCAGCCCCAGCATTTT. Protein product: CASSPRVSNQPQHF.

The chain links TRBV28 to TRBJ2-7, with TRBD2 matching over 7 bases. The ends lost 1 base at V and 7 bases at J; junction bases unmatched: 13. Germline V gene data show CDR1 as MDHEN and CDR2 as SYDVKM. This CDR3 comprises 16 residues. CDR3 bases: TGTGCCAGCAGTTTATTGACTCGGAGCGGGAAAGTTGAGCAGTACTTC. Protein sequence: CASSLLTRSGKVEQYF.

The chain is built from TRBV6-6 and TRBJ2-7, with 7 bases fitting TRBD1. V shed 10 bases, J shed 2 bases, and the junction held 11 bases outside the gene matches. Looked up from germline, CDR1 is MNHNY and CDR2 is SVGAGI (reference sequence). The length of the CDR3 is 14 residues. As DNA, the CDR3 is TGTGCCACCGGGGCCACAGGGGCTACCTACGAGCAGTACTTC. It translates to CATGATGATYEQYF.

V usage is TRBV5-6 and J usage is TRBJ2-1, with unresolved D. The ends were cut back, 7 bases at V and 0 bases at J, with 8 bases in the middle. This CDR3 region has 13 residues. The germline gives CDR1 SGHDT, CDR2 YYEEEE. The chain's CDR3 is CASLQSSYNEQFF. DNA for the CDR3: TGTGCCAGCTTACAAAGCTCCTACAATGAGCAGTTCTTC.

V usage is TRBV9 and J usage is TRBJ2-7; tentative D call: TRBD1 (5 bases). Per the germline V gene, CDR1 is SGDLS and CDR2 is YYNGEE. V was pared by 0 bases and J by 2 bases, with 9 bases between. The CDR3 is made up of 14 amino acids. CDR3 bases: TGTGCCAGCAGCGTAGCCGACAGAGCCTACGAGCAGTACTTC. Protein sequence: CASSVADRAYEQYF.

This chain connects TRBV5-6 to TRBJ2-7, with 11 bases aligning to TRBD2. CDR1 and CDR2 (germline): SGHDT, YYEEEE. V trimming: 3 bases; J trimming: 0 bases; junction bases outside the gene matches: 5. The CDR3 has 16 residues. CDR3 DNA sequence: TGTGCCAGCAGCTACGGGACTAGCGGTTTCTCCTACGAGCAGTACTTC. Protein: CASSYGTSGFSYEQYF.

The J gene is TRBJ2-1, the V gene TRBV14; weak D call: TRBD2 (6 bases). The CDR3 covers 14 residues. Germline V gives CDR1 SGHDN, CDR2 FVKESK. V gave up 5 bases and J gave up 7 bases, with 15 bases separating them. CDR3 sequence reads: CASSRLGGPNEQFF. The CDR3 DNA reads TGTGCCAGCAGCAGACTTGGAGGGCCGAATGAGCAGTTCTTC.

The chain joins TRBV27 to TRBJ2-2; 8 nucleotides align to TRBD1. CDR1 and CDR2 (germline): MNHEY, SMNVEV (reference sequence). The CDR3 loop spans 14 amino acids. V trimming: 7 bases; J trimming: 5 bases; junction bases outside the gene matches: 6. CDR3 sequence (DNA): TGTGCCAGCACCTTAACAGGGGGGACCGGGGAGCTGTTTTTT. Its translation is CASTLTGGTGELFF.

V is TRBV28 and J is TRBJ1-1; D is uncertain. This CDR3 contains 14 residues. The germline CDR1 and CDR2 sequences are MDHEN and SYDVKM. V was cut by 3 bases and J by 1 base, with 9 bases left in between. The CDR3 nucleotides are TGTGCCAGCAGTTTTGAGGGAGAGAACACTGAAGCTTTCTTT. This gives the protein CASSFEGENTEAFF.

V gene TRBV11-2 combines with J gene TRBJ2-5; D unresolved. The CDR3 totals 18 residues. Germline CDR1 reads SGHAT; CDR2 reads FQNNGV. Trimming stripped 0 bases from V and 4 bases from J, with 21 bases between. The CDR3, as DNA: TGTGCCAGCAGCTTAGATTGGCAGCCGGAGATATATTTAGAGACCCAGTACTTC. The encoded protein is CASSLDWQPEIYLETQYF.

CDR3: CASSPSGVAGPYEQYF. CDR3 in DNA: TGTGCCAGCAGCCCAAGCGGGGTAGCGGGACCCTACGAGCAGTACTTC. The V gene is TRBV13, the J gene TRBJ2-7; 8 bases match TRBD2. V lost 5 bases to trimming and J lost 2 bases; unmatched junction nucleotides: 11. CDR1 is PRHDT, CDR2 FYEKMQ, per germline (reference sequence). This CDR3 is built from 16 residues.

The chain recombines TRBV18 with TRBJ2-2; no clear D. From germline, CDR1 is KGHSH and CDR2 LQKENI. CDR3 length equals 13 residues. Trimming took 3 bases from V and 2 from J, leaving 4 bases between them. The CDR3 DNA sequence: TGTGCCAGCTCACCGGACAACACCGGGGAGCTGTTTTTT. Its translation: CASSPDNTGELFF.

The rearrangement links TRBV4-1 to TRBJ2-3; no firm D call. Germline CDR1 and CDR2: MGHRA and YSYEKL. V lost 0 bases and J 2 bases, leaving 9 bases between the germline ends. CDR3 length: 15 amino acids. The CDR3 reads CASSQDDGYTDTQYF. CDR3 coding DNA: TGCGCCAGCAGCCAAGATGACGGGTACACAGATACGCAGTATTTT.

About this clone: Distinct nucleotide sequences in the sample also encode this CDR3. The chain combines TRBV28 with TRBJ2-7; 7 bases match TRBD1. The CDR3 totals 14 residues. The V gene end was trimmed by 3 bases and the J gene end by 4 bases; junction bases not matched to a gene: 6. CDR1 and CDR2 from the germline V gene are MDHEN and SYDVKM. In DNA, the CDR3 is TGTGCCAGCAGTTTTGGGGCAGGGGGTTACGAGCAGTACTTC. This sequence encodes CASSFGAGGYEQYF.

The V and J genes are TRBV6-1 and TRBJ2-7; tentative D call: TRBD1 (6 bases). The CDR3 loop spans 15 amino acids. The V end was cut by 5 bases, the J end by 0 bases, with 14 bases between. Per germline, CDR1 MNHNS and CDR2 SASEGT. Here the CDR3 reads CASSWAGVSSYEQYF. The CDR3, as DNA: TGTGCCAGCAGTTGGGCAGGGGTCAGCTCCTACGAGCAGTACTTC.

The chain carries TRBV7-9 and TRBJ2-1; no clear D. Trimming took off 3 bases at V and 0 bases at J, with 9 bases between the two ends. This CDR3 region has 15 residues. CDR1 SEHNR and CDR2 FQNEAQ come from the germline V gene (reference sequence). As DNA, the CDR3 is TGTGCCAGCAGCTTCGTACCGGGCTCCTACAATGAGCAGTTCTTC. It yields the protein CASSFVPGSYNEQFF.

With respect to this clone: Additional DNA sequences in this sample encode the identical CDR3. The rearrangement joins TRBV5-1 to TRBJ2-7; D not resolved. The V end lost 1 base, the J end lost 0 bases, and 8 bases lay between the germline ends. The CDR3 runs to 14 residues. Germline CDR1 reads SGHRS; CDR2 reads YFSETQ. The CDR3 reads CASSLWTDSYEQYF. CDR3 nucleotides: TGCGCCAGCAGCTTGTGGACGGACTCCTACGAGCAGTACTTC.

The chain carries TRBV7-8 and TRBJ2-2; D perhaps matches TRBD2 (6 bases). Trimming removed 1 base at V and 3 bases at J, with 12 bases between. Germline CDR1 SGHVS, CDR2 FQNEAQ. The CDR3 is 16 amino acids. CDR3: CASSLDLRGHTGELFF. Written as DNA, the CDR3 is TGTGCCAGCAGCTTAGATCTGCGGGGTCACACCGGGGAGCTGTTTTTT.

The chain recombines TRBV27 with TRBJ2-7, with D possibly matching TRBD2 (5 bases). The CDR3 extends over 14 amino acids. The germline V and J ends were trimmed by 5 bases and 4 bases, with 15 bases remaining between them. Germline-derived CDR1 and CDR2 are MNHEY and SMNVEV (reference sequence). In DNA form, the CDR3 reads TGTGCCAGCAGTCCTGCTCCCGGGAAGTACGAGCAGTACTTC. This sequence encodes CASSPAPGKYEQYF.